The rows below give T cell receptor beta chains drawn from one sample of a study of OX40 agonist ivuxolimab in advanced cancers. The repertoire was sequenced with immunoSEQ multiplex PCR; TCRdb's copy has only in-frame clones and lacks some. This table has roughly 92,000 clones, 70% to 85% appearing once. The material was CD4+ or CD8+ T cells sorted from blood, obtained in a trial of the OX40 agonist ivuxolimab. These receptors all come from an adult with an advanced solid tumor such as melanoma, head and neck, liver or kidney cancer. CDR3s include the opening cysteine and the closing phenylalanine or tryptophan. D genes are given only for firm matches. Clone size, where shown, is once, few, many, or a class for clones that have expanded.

CASSLASGLDNEQFF | TGTGCCAGCAGTTTAGCCTCGGGACTCGACAATGAGCAGTTCTTC | TRBV27 | 15 | TRBJ2-1 | - | -
CASSIGTAYGYTF | TGTGCCAGTAGTATTGGGACGGCCTATGGCTACACCTTC | TRBV19 | 13 | TRBJ1-2 | - | -
CASSLRGQGAREQYF | TGTGCCAGCAGTTTGAGGGGACAGGGGGCGCGGGAGCAGTACTTC | TRBV28 | 15 | TRBJ2-7 | TRBD1 | -
CASSPDPLLPQHF | TGTGCCAGCAGTCCCGACCCCCTTCTGCCCCAGCATTTT | TRBV27 | 13 | TRBJ1-5 | - | -
CASSSGQGATGNTIYF | TGTGCCAGCAGCTCAGGACAGGGGGCAACTGGAAACACCATATATTTT | TRBV7-2 | 16 | TRBJ1-3 | TRBD1 | -
CASSTSGTGIEKLFF | TGTGCCAGCAGTACCTCCGGGACAGGGATTGAAAAACTGTTTTTT | TRBV6-6 | 15 | TRBJ1-4 | TRBD1 | -
CASSRDNIYGYTF | TGTGCCAGCAGCCGAGACAATATATATGGCTACACCTTC | TRBV11-2 | 13 | TRBJ1-2 | - | -
CASSFGTTTSTDTQYF | TGTGCCAGCAGCTTTGGGACAACTACTAGCACAGATACGCAGTATTTT | TRBV11-2 | 16 | TRBJ2-3 | - | -
CASSRPGRVNEKLFF | TGTGCCAGCAGCAGGCCGGGACGGGTCAATGAAAAACTGTTTTTT | TRBV5-6 | 15 | TRBJ1-4 | - | -
CASSPWTDSNEQYF | TGTGCCAGCAGTCCATGGACGGATTCTAACGAGCAGTACTTC | TRBV27 | 14 | TRBJ2-7 | - | few
CASSVSGESGNTIYF | TGTGCCAGCAGCGTCTCAGGGGAGTCCGGAAACACCATATATTTT | TRBV9 | 15 | TRBJ1-3 | - | once
CASSFITETYEQYF | TGTGCCAGCAGCTTTATCACCGAAACCTACGAGCAGTACTTC | TRBV5-6 | 14 | TRBJ2-7 | - | -
CASGPNTGELFF | TGTGCCAGCGGCCCCAACACCGGGGAGCTGTTTTTT | TRBV9 | 12 | TRBJ2-2 | - | -
CASSLAFYYEQYF | TGTGCCAGCAGCTTGGCCTTTTACTACGAGCAGTACTTC | TRBV5-5 | 13 | TRBJ2-7 | - | -
CASSSPMGYRGENEQFF | TGTGCCAGCAGCTCCCCGATGGGCTACCGGGGTGAAAATGAGCAGTTCTTC | TRBV11-2 | 17 | TRBJ2-1 | - | -
CASSETSSYNSPLHF | TGTGCCAGCAGTGAAACGAGTTCCTATAATTCACCCCTCCACTTT | TRBV6-4 | 15 | TRBJ1-6 | - | once
CASRLADGFTDTQYF | TGTGCCAGCAGGCTGGCGGACGGGTTCACAGATACGCAGTATTTT | TRBV6-5 | 15 | TRBJ2-3 | - | -
CSVGTGAQETQYF | TGCAGCGTCGGGACAGGGGCCCAAGAGACCCAGTACTTC | TRBV29-1 | 13 | TRBJ2-5 | TRBD1 | -
CASRQGAETEAFF | TGCGCCAGCAGGCAGGGGGCAGAGACTGAAGCTTTCTTT | TRBV5-1 | 13 | TRBJ1-1 | TRBD1 | -
CASSVGPTDGYEQYF | TGTGCCAGCAGCGTTGGTCCGACGGATGGCTACGAGCAGTACTTC | TRBV9 | 15 | TRBJ2-7 | - | -
CASSLSRAYEQYF | TGTGCCAGCAGTTTGTCCAGGGCATACGAGCAGTACTTC | TRBV27 | 13 | TRBJ2-7 | - | -
CASGLVLSEGVGELFF | TGTGCTAGTGGTTTGGTACTTAGCGAAGGGGTCGGGGAGCTGTTTTTT | TRBV12-5 | 16 | TRBJ2-2 | - | -
CASSLAAGAATEAFF | TGTGCCAGCAGCTTAGCGGCAGGGGCGGCGACTGAAGCTTTCTTT | TRBV7-9 | 15 | TRBJ1-1 | - | -
CASQTSATLGETQYF | TGCGCCAGTCAGACTAGCGCGACCTTGGGAGAGACCCAGTACTTC | TRBV5-1 | 15 | TRBJ2-5 | TRBD2 | once
CASSLRSRAETQYF | TGTGCCAGTAGCCTTAGGAGCAGGGCGGAGACCCAGTACTTC | TRBV19 | 14 | TRBJ2-5 | - | once
CASSFRGGATYEQYF | TGTGCCAGCAGTTTTAGGGGGGGCGCGACCTACGAGCAGTACTTC | TRBV27 | 15 | TRBJ2-7 | - | -
CASRREPYEQYF | TGTGCCAGCAGGCGGGAACCATACGAGCAGTACTTC | TRBV7-2 | 12 | TRBJ2-7 | - | -
CASQRRDISYEQYF | TGTGCCAGCCAACGCCGGGACATCTCCTACGAGCAGTACTTC | TRBV2 | 14 | TRBJ2-7 | - | -
CALPGGSYNEQFF | TGTGCCTTACCGGGGGGTTCTTACAATGAGCAGTTCTTC | TRBV30 | 13 | TRBJ2-1 | TRBD2 | -
CAWTTVNTEAFF | TGTGCCTGGACGACAGTGAACACTGAAGCTTTCTTT | TRBV30 | 12 | TRBJ1-1 | - | -
CASSRTSGGDYEQYF | TGTGCCAGCAGCCGGACTAGCGGGGGCGATTACGAGCAGTACTTC | TRBV9 | 15 | TRBJ2-7 | TRBD2 | once